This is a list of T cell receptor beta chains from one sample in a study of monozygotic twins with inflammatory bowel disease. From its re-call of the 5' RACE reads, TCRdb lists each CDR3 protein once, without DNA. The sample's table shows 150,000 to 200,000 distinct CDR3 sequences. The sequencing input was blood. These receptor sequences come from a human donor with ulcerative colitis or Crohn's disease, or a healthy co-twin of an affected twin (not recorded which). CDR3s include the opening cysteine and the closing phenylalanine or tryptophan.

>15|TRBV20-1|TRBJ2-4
CSARDRGGLRNIQYF
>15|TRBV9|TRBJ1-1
CASSVEARGNTEAFF
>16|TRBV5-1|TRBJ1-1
CASSLRGGGAGTEAFF
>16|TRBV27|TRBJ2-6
CASSTCTGSGANVLTF
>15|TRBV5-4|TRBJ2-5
CASSLEQTIPETQYF
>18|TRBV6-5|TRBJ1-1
CASSYTHSSGGVNTEAFF
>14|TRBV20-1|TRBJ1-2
CSAREPTGGGGYTF
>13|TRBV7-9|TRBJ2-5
CASSWTEQETQYF
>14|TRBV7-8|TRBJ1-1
CASRLKGGGPEAFF
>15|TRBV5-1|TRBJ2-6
CASSFILSGANVLTF
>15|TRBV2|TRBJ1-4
CVSFDRIATNEKLFF
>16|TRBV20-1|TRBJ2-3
CSALGQGTSSTDTQYF
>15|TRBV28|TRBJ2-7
CASSLGSALTYEQYF
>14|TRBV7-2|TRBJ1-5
CASSLDRESEPQHF
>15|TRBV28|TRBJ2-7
CASSSGTGMGYEQYF
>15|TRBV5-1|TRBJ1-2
CASSLAVTGVYGYTF
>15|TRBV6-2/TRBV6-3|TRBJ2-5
CASSNFYRGQETQYF
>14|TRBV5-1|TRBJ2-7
CASTPNGQAGEQYF
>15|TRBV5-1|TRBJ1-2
CASSTRPPYNYGYTF
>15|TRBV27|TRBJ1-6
CASSSDGNYNSPLHF
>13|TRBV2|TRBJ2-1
CASSLGPSNEQFF
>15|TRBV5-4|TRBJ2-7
CASSQGTGGKNEQYF
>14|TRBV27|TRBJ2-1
CASSFGREANEQFF
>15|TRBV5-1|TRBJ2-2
CASRIQGGNTGELFF
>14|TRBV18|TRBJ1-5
CASSQSGGDQPQHF
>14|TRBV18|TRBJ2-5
CASSPPNGEETQYF
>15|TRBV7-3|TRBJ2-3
CASSSVTRRTDTQYF
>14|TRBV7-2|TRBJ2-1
CASSYYRDNNEQFF
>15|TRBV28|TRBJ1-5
CASRQFFYSNQPQHF
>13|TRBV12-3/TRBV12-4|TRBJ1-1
CASSLSPNTEAFF
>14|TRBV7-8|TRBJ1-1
CASSVRDVNTEAFF
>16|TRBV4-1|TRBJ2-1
CASSQDLRDPQDEQFF
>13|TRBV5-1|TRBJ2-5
CASSLRGWETQYF
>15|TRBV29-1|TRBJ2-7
CSAVGSGGFPYEQYF
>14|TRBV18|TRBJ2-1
CASSRTSGYNEQFF
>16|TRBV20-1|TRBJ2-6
CSASREATSGANVLTF
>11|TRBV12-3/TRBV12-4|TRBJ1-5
CASSLGRTQHF
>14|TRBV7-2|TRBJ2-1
CASSLELLDSEQFF
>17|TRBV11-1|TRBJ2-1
CASSLEGLAGVGNEQFF
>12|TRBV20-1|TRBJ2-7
CSARDSPGEQYF
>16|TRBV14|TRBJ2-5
CASSQVQVLYQETQYF
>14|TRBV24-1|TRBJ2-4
CATPPDRGKNIQYF
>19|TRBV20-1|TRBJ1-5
CSARDRDSPKLYSNQPQHF
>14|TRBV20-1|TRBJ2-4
CSARKSGNVNIQYF
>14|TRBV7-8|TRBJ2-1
CASSSWAAYNEQFF
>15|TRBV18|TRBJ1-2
CASSPEQDSDAGYTF
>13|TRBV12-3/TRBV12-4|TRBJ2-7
CASRDSPSYEQYF
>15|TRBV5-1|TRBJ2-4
CASSPRWRAKNIQYF
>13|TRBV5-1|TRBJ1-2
CASSLDFYGGYTF
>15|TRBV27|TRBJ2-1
CASSSRTILYNEQFF